This passage covers 8 T cell receptor beta chains from one sample sequenced in a study of cytomegalovirus exposure and HLA in healthy donors. PCR primers comprised 60 Vbeta and 13 Jbeta primers. The table came from immunoSEQ multiplex PCR; TCRdb's copy has only in-frame clones and leaves some out. The data hold more than 100,000 clones, with under 10% observed a single time. Sequenced: PBMCs. These receptors came from a woman between 35 and 50 years old in good health and CMV-seropositive.

V gene TRBV15 combines with J gene TRBJ2-7, with 9 nucleotides matching TRBD1. Germline CDR1 is LNHNV and CDR2 is YYDKDF (reference sequence). V was clipped by 0 bases and J by 4 bases; unmatched bases: 4. This CDR3 region has 15 residues. CDR3 loop: CATSRDRGQGYEQYF. Here the CDR3 DNA reads TGTGCCACCAGCAGAGATCGGGGACAGGGATACGAGCAGTACTTC.

V usage is TRBV7-9 and J usage is TRBJ1-5, with TRBD1 identical over 8 bases. The germline V gene encodes CDR1 SEHNR and CDR2 FQNEAQ (reference sequence). With V trimmed by 4 bases and J by 4 bases, 6 bases remained unmatched. This CDR3 contains 15 residues. In DNA, the CDR3 is TGTGCCAGCAGCTATGGGACAGGTCAAAATCAGCCCCAGCATTTT. This sequence encodes CASSYGTGQNQPQHF.

This chain links TRBV7-2 with TRBJ2-2, with D possibly being TRBD1 (6 bases). This CDR3 comprises 14 residues. Germline V gene lookup returns CDR1 SGHTA and CDR2 FQGNSA. V was clipped by 6 bases and J by 0 bases, with 8 bases between them. CDR3 nucleotide sequence: TGTGCCAGCAGAAGGGGGACGAACACCGGGGAGCTGTTTTTT. It is translated as CASRRGTNTGELFF.

This chain links TRBV9 with TRBJ2-2, with D perhaps matching TRBD1 (5 bases). The CDR3 contains 15 residues. The V gene's germline CDR1 is SGDLS and CDR2 YYNGEE. V was cut by 3 bases and J by 3 bases, with 12 bases left in between. This chain's CDR3 is CASSALRQYTGELFF. As DNA, the CDR3 is TGTGCCAGCAGCGCACTACGACAGTACACCGGGGAGCTGTTTTTT.

This sequence joins TRBV7-2 and TRBJ1-5; tentative D call: TRBD1 (6 bases). V was shortened by 5 bases and J by 0 bases, with 17 bases between the two germline ends. The CDR3 length is 17 residues. Germline V gene lookup returns CDR1 SGHTA and CDR2 FQGNSA. The CDR3 nucleotides are TGTGCCAGCAGCCCTCGAGGGGGGGGGTATAGCAATCAGCCCCAGCATTTT. Translation: CASSPRGGGYSNQPQHF. Complete variable domain (other parts from reference TRBV7-2 and TRBJ1-5): GAGVSQSPSNKVTEKGKDVELRCDPISGHTALYWYRQSLGQGLEFLIYFQGNSAPDKSGLPSDRFSAERTGGSVSTLTIQRTQQEDSAVYLCASSPRGGGYSNQPQHFGDGTRLSIL.

There are a few counts of this clone. The V call is TRBV19, the J call TRBJ1-2, with D possibly being TRBD1 (5 bases). CDR3 length: 12 residues. In germline, CDR1 is LNHDA, CDR2 SQIVND (reference sequence). V lost 5 bases and J 5 bases, leaving 9 bases between the germline ends. The CDR3 loop is CASSSTAYGYTF. The CDR3 region has the DNA TGTGCCAGTAGTTCGACAGCTTATGGCTACACCTTC.

This clone was counted a few times. Additional DNA sequences in this sample encode the identical CDR3. The V gene is TRBV19, the J gene TRBJ1-5, with 7 bases identical to TRBD1. Germline V lookup: CDR1 LNHDA, CDR2 SQIVND (reference sequence). The CDR3 runs 14 residues. V gave up 6 bases and J gave up 1 base; unmatched junction bases: 3. This CDR3 is CASSKGASNQPQHF. As DNA, the CDR3 is TGTGCCAGTAGCAAGGGGGCAAGCAATCAGCCCCAGCATTTT.

V gene TRBV5-6 combines with J gene TRBJ2-1; 7 positions match TRBD2. Germline V gives CDR1 SGHDT, CDR2 YYEEEE. Trimming removed 4 bases from V and 5 bases from J; junction bases left unmatched: 9. CDR3 length: 15 amino acids. CDR3 nucleotide sequence: TGTGCCAGCAGCAGACCAGCGGGACCCGACAATGAGCAGTTCTTC. Translation gives CASSRPAGPDNEQFF. The variable domain in full, completed from reference TRBV5-6 and TRBJ2-1, reads DAGVTQSPTHLIKTRGQQVTLRCSPKSGHDTVSWYQQALGQGPQFIFQYYEEEERQRGNFPDRFSGHQFPNYSSELNVNALLLGDSALYLCASSRPAGPDNEQFFGPGTRLTVL.